These T cell receptor beta chains were read from a single sample in a study of blood T cell repertoires in COVID-19. TCRdb's copy holds only in-frame clones and misses some; the assay was immunoSEQ multiplex PCR. This sample has roughly 8,200 clones, with 70% to 85% found just once. The sequenced sample consisted of peripheral blood. These TCRs come from a human donor with active COVID-19. The donor label of this sample is uncertain. CDR3s leave out the opening cysteine and the closing phenylalanine or tryptophan. Clone size is given for some rows only: seen once, a few or many times, or a class if the clone is expanded.

clone_size: .
v_call: TRBV18
j_call: TRBJ1-2
cdr3_length: 12
cdr3_aa: ASSQKGTDYGYT

clone_size: .
v_call: TRBV3-1/TRBV3-2
j_call: TRBJ2-1
cdr3_length: 11
cdr3_aa: ASSQVGASEQF

clone_size: once
v_call: TRBV30
j_call: TRBJ1-2
cdr3_length: 9
cdr3_aa: ACPQGLGYT

clone_size: .
v_call: TRBV5-1
j_call: TRBJ2-1
cdr3_length: 13
cdr3_aa: ASSLLGEGRDEQF

clone_size: .
v_call: TRBV6-5
j_call: TRBJ2-2
cdr3_length: 13
cdr3_aa: ASSYQSGSTGELF

clone_size: .
v_call: TRBV12-3/TRBV12-4
j_call: TRBJ2-1
cdr3_length: 11
cdr3_aa: ASSERGGNEQF

clone_size: .
v_call: TRBV7-2
j_call: TRBJ2-1
cdr3_length: 15
cdr3_aa: ASSLQTGGPPYNEQF

clone_size: .
v_call: TRBV9
j_call: TRBJ2-2
cdr3_length: 11
cdr3_aa: ASSTISTGELF

clone_size: .
v_call: TRBV3-1/TRBV3-2
j_call: TRBJ2-2
cdr3_length: 12
cdr3_aa: ASSQMTRGGELF

clone_size: once
v_call: TRBV24-1
j_call: TRBJ2-3
cdr3_length: 14
cdr3_aa: ATPLAGPADPDTQY

clone_size: .
v_call: TRBV7-3
j_call: TRBJ2-3
cdr3_length: 11
cdr3_aa: ASSSGTTDTQY

clone_size: .
v_call: TRBV3-1/TRBV3-2
j_call: TRBJ1-2
cdr3_length: 11
cdr3_aa: ASSLRGDYGYT

clone_size: .
v_call: TRBV7-8
j_call: TRBJ2-7
cdr3_length: 14
cdr3_aa: ASSLEGGALSGEQY

clone_size: .
v_call: TRBV6-5
j_call: TRBJ1-5
cdr3_length: 11
cdr3_aa: ASTGQGDQPQH

clone_size: .
v_call: TRBV24-1
j_call: TRBJ2-7
cdr3_length: 11
cdr3_aa: ATSDTGYGEQY

clone_size: .
v_call: TRBV4-3
j_call: TRBJ2-1
cdr3_length: 11
cdr3_aa: ASSQGFGNEQF

clone_size: .
v_call: TRBV9
j_call: TRBJ2-3
cdr3_length: 12
cdr3_aa: ASSVTQSTDTQY

clone_size: .
v_call: TRBV5-6
j_call: TRBJ2-7
cdr3_length: 14
cdr3_aa: ASSSTSPRGWYEQY